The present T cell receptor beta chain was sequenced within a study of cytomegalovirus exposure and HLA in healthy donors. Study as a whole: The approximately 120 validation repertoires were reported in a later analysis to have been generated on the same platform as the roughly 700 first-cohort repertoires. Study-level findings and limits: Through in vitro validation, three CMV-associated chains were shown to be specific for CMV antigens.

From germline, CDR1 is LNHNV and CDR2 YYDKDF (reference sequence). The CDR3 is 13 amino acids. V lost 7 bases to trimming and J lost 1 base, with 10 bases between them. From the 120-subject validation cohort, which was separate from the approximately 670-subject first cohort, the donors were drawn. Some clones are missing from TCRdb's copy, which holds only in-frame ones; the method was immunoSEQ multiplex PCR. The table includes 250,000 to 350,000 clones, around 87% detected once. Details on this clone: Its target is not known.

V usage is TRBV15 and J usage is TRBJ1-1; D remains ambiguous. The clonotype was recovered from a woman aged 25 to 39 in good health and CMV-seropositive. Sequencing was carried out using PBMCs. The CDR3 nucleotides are TGTGCCACCACTAGATTGGCGAACACTGAAGCTTTCTTT. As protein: CATTRLANTEAFF.